The rows below give T cell receptor beta chains drawn from one sample of a study of blood T cell repertoires in COVID-19. TCRdb's table, derived via immunoSEQ multiplex PCR, lists solely in-frame clones and lacks some. The sample contains around 200,000 clones, over 75% of which appear only once. Input material: PBMCs or T cells enriched from blood (not recorded which). The receptors here all came from a woman in her thirties or forties with acute COVID-19. Both conserved end residues are part of each CDR3.

v_gene: TRBV9; j_gene: TRBJ2-5; CDR3aa: CASSVDPTGGIETQYF
v_gene: TRBV28; j_gene: TRBJ2-7; CDR3aa: CASSLLGDLSYEQYF
v_gene: TRBV2; j_gene: TRBJ1-5; CDR3aa: CASRVTVSNQPQHF
v_gene: TRBV30; j_gene: TRBJ2-2; CDR3aa: CAWSVAGAATGELFF
v_gene: TRBV10-2; j_gene: TRBJ1-3; CDR3aa: CASRNREIGNTIYF
v_gene: TRBV10-2; j_gene: TRBJ1-5; CDR3aa: CASSDDSNQPQHF
v_gene: TRBV4-1; j_gene: TRBJ2-1; CDR3aa: CASSQGGLAGTNEQFF
v_gene: TRBV18; j_gene: TRBJ1-3; CDR3aa: CASSPPGGRKNTIYF
v_gene: TRBV20-1; j_gene: TRBJ1-2; CDR3aa: CSASLRGVNYGYTF
v_gene: TRBV5-4; j_gene: TRBJ2-5; CDR3aa: CASGDRRQETQYF
v_gene: TRBV5-4; j_gene: TRBJ1-1; CDR3aa: CASSFGRQLSEAFF
v_gene: TRBV27; j_gene: TRBJ1-1; CDR3aa: CASSFDRGITEAFF
v_gene: TRBV10-3; j_gene: TRBJ1-2; CDR3aa: CAISEDRRYGYTF